This T cell receptor (beta chain) was sequenced in a study of tissue T cells after allogeneic stem cell transplantation. Specified time point: mouse harvest day 14 after allogeneic transplant. Each mouse received 10^7 T-cell-depleted marrow cells plus 10^6 splenic CD5+ T cells by tail vein. This clone was observed a handful of times. Gene names and germline refer to mouse. The missing CDR3 end, 1 residue past where the read stops, is filled in from the germline J gene. The CDR3 covers 15 residues. Germline V gene lookup returns CDR1 KGHPV and CDR2 FQNQEV (reference sequence). The J segment lost 3 bases and the V segment lost 4 bases, leaving 4 bases of the junction unmatched. TCRdb keeps only in-frame clones here, not all; method: immunoSEQ multiplex PCR. The sample lists roughly 3,000 clones; under 60% were seen once.

The sequence came from a female BALB/c mouse given C57BL/6 T cells with graft-versus-host disease after an allogeneic hematopoietic cell transplant. Specimen: lymph node tissue. The chain couples TRBV26 to TRBJ2-1; 9 bases agree with TRBD2. The CDR3 DNA, read in part, is TGTGCCAGCAGTCCCCCGGGACTGGGCTATGCTGAGCAGTTC. This codes for CASSPPGLGYAEQF. The whole CDR3 sequence is CASSPPGLGYAEQFF. The full variable domain, rest sourced from reference TRBV26 and TRBJ2-1, is NSKVIQTPRYLVKGQGQKAKMRCIPEKGHPVVFWYQQNKNNEFKFLINFQNQEVLQQIDMTEKRFSAECPSNSPCSLEIQSSEAGDSALYLCASSPPGLGYAEQFFGPGTRLTVL.